These T cell receptor beta chains were read from a single sample in a study of cytomegalovirus exposure and HLA in healthy donors. Sequencing used immunoSEQ multiplex PCR; TCRdb keeps in-frame clones, though not all of them. This table has about 98,000 clones, roughly three fifths appearing once. The sample comprised PBMCs. These receptors were taken from a human donor in good health. Both conserved end residues are part of each CDR3. The order of the fields is D gene, J gene, clone size, V gene, CDR3 protein, CDR3 DNA. The D gene is left open where the match is weak. The size field is filled for only some rows; it gives once, few, many or a size class.

>TRBD1|TRBJ2-3|NA|TRBV10-1
CASSDQRTGSLDTQYF
TGCGCCAGCAGTGACCAAAGGACAGGGTCTCTAGATACGCAGTATTTT
>NA|TRBJ1-4|few|TRBV28
CASSFGGARGEKLFF
TGTGCCAGCAGTTTTGGGGGCGCTAGGGGGGAAAAACTGTTTTTT
>TRBD2|TRBJ2-7|NA|TRBV5-1
CASGPFTGTRLGEQYF
TGCGCCAGCGGCCCATTTACCGGGACTAGACTTGGCGAGCAGTACTTC
>NA|TRBJ2-3|NA|TRBV20-1
CSASGSPQYF
TGCAGTGCGTCCGGGTCCCCCCAGTATTTT
>NA|TRBJ1-1|few|TRBV30
CAWTTWGTMNTEAFF
TGTGCCTGGACCACTTGGGGGACTATGAACACTGAAGCTTTCTTT
>TRBD1|TRBJ1-2|once|TRBV29-1
CSGTGGCGYTF
TGCAGCGGGACAGGGGGCTGTGGCTACACCTTC
>NA|TRBJ2-1|NA|TRBV29-1
CSAPAYNEQFF
TGCAGCGCCCCTGCCTACAATGAGCAGTTCTTC
>TRBD1|TRBJ1-1|once|TRBV19
CASSISDRAEAFF
TGTGCCAGTAGTATCTCAGACAGGGCTGAAGCTTTCTTT
>TRBD2|TRBJ2-1|NA|TRBV29-1
CSVRQGLAGRNEQFF
TGCAGCGTCCGTCAGGGGCTAGCGGGACGGAATGAGCAGTTCTTC
>NA|TRBJ1-3|NA|TRBV7-9
CASSPQGFRFGNTIYF
TGTGCCAGCAGCCCCCAGGGGTTTCGGTTCGGAAACACCATATATTTT
>TRBD1|TRBJ2-5|few|TRBV7-9
CASSLVLAYRGGETQYF
TGTGCCAGCAGCTTAGTTCTGGCCTACAGGGGCGGAGAGACCCAGTACTTC
>NA|TRBJ1-2|NA|TRBV12-5
CASGLVIGQGNGYTF
TGTGCTAGTGGTTTGGTAATCGGGCAGGGGAATGGCTACACCTTC
>TRBD1|TRBJ2-3|NA|TRBV2
CASSEWTGVGLTQYF
TGTGCCAGCAGTGAATGGACAGGGGTTGGGCTTACGCAGTATTTT
>TRBD2|TRBJ2-7|NA|TRBV2
CASRTSGSYEQYF
TGTGCCAGCAGGACTAGCGGTTCCTACGAGCAGTACTTC
>NA|TRBJ1-3|few|TRBV4-2
CASSQVLQGGTGNTIYF
TGTGCCAGCAGCCAAGTCCTCCAGGGTGGTACTGGAAACACCATATATTTT
>NA|TRBJ2-7|NA|TRBV28
CASSLGTAYEQYF
TGTGCCAGCAGTCTAGGGACTGCCTACGAGCAGTACTTC
>NA|TRBJ2-5|NA|TRBV21-1
CASSTIAGTQYPRDATQYF
TGTGCCAGCAGCACCATAGCGGGCACTCAATACCCTCGGGATGCGACCCAGTACTTC
>TRBD2|TRBJ2-3|few|TRBV14
CASSGLAGRDTQYF
TGTGCCAGCAGTGGTCTAGCGGGTAGGGATACGCAGTATTTT
>TRBD1|TRBJ2-2|NA|TRBV7-7
CASSSGQGAAGELFF
TGTGCCAGCAGCTCGGGACAGGGGGCAGCCGGGGAGCTGTTTTTT
>NA|TRBJ2-3|NA|TRBV20-1
CSALNLNTQYF
TGCAGTGCTCTAAACCTTAATACGCAGTATTTT
>NA|TRBJ2-6|NA|TRBV19
CATAGPHSGANVLTF
TGTGCCACCGCGGGACCGCACTCTGGGGCCAACGTCCTGACTTTC
>TRBD1|TRBJ2-7|NA|TRBV6-1
CASQEVLQGVYEQYF
TGTGCCAGTCAAGAGGTATTACAGGGGGTCTACGAGCAGTACTTC
>NA|TRBJ1-1|NA|TRBV5-1
CASSPSGTITEAFF
TGCGCCAGCAGTCCTTCCGGGACAATCACTGAAGCTTTCTTT
>TRBD2|TRBJ2-3|NA|TRBV5-4
CASTSGSTDTQYF
TGTGCCAGCACTAGCGGGAGTACAGATACGCAGTATTTT
>NA|TRBJ2-3|few|TRBV7-8
CASSTSLAGTDTQYF
TGTGCCAGCAGCACTAGTCTAGCAGGCACAGATACGCAGTATTTT
>NA|TRBJ2-7|NA|TRBV19
CASSTHTGPLVEQYF
TGTGCCAGTAGCACCCATACGGGTCCCCTAGTCGAGCAGTACTTC
>NA|TRBJ1-3|NA|TRBV7-6
CASSAGTTANTIYF
TGTGCCAGCAGCGCCGGGACTACGGCAAACACCATATATTTT
>TRBD2|TRBJ2-1|NA|TRBV5-4
CASSSWTSWNEQFF
TGTGCCAGCAGCAGCTGGACTAGCTGGAATGAGCAGTTCTTC
>TRBD2|TRBJ2-5|NA|TRBV10-1
CASSEALAGQETQYF
TGCGCCAGCAGTGAAGCCCTAGCGGGTCAAGAGACCCAGTACTTC
>TRBD2|TRBJ2-1|NA|TRBV18
CASSPPGLGSGEQFF
TGTGCCAGCTCACCCCCGGGACTAGGCTCCGGTGAGCAGTTCTTC
>NA|TRBJ2-3|NA|TRBV6-1
CASTARRENTDTQYF
TGTGCCAGCACCGCCCGGAGGGAGAACACAGATACGCAGTATTTT
>NA|TRBJ2-4|NA|TRBV27
CASSQRSVAKNIQYF
TGTGCCAGCAGTCAACGGAGCGTAGCCAAAAACATTCAGTACTTC
>TRBD1|TRBJ1-2|NA|TRBV6-5
CASSGGQSYGYTF
TGTGCCAGCAGTGGGGGACAGAGCTATGGCTACACCTTC
>TRBD2|TRBJ2-1|NA|TRBV9
CASSGERLAGPNNEQFF
TGTGCCAGCAGCGGGGAGAGACTAGCGGGCCCAAACAATGAGCAGTTCTTC
>TRBD1|TRBJ2-1|NA|TRBV9
CASSGDRASYYNEQFF
TGTGCCAGCAGCGGGGACAGGGCCTCCTACTACAATGAGCAGTTCTTC
>TRBD2|TRBJ2-5|few|TRBV9
CASSAVFGTTEGETQYF
TGTGCCAGCAGCGCGGTATTCGGGACTACAGAGGGAGAGACCCAGTACTTC
>TRBD1|TRBJ2-7|NA|TRBV19
CASSPRPDQGASYEQYF
TGTGCCAGTAGTCCCCGACCGGATCAGGGGGCCTCCTACGAGCAGTACTTC
>NA|TRBJ2-2|NA|TRBV14
CASSQLWPTGELFF
TGTGCCAGCAGCCAACTTTGGCCCACCGGGGAGCTGTTTTTT
>NA|TRBJ2-2|NA|TRBV5-4
CASSPSPTRGTTGELFF
TGTGCCAGCAGCCCCAGCCCCACACGGGGAACAACCGGGGAGCTGTTTTTT
>NA|TRBJ2-7|NA|TRBV7-2
CASSLVRRAAAYEQYF
TGTGCCAGCAGCTTAGTCCGACGAGCGGCAGCCTACGAGCAGTACTTC
>NA|TRBJ2-7|NA|TRBV10-3
CAISEGQSSYEQYF
TGTGCCATCAGTGAGGGACAGAGCTCCTACGAGCAGTACTTC
>TRBD1|TRBJ2-5|NA|TRBV9
CASSKMDREETQYF
TGTGCCAGCAGCAAGATGGACAGGGAAGAGACCCAGTACTTC
>NA|TRBJ2-7|NA|TRBV19
CASSPGLPYEQYF
TGTGCCAGTAGCCCGGGACTTCCCTACGAGCAGTACTTC
>TRBD2|TRBJ2-3|NA|TRBV18
CASSPVLREAKDTQYF
TGTGCCAGCTCACCGGTACTCCGGGAGGCCAAAGATACGCAGTATTTT
>TRBD1|TRBJ1-1|NA|TRBV5-1
CASSERTGGNTEAFF
TGCGCCAGCAGCGAAAGGACAGGGGGAAACACTGAAGCTTTCTTT
>NA|TRBJ1-2|NA|TRBV27
CASSYLGGDLFNYGYTF
TGTGCCAGCAGCTACCTTGGCGGGGACCTATTTAACTATGGCTACACCTTC
>NA|TRBJ2-3|few|TRBV9
CASSASPLAGYTDTQYF
TGTGCCAGCAGCGCCAGCCCCCTGGCGGGATACACAGATACGCAGTATTTT
>NA|TRBJ1-3|NA|TRBV30
CAYRVLGNTIYF
TGTGCCTACAGGGTCCTTGGAAACACCATATATTTT
>TRBD1|TRBJ1-4|NA|TRBV7-9
CASSRRQGVNEKLFF
TGTGCCAGCAGTCGCAGACAGGGGGTCAATGAAAAACTGTTTTTT
>NA|TRBJ2-7|NA|TRBV18
CASSPTGERYEQYF
TGTGCCAGCTCTCCGACAGGTGAGAGGTACGAGCAGTACTTC
>NA|TRBJ2-4|NA|TRBV6-1
CASSEPPVNLQYF
TGTGCCAGCAGTGAGCCTCCGGTTAATCTTCAGTACTTC
>TRBD1|TRBJ1-6|NA|TRBV5-1
CASSIRGTGGNSPLHF
TGCGCCAGCAGCATCAGGGGGACCGGCGGGAATTCACCCCTCCACTTT
>NA|TRBJ2-3|NA|TRBV28
CASSLYQGLIDTQYF
TGTGCCAGCAGTTTATACCAGGGGCTAATTGATACGCAGTATTTT
>NA|TRBJ1-1|few|TRBV19
CASSIRDTEAFF
TGTGCCAGTAGTATTCGGGACACTGAAGCTTTCTTT
>TRBD1|TRBJ2-3|NA|TRBV5-6
CASSLVGAGGSGTDTQYF
TGTGCCAGCAGCTTGGTTGGGGCAGGGGGCTCTGGTACAGATACGCAGTATTTT
>NA|TRBJ1-5|NA|TRBV28
CASSLWVGSNQPQHF
TGTGCCAGCAGTTTATGGGTCGGGAGCAATCAGCCCCAGCATTTT
>NA|TRBJ2-1|few|TRBV7-9
CASSSDGDDEQFF
TGTGCCAGCAGCTCGGACGGGGATGATGAGCAGTTCTTC
>TRBD1|TRBJ1-2|NA|TRBV19
CASSRGGRIYGYTF
TGTGCCAGTAGTAGAGGGGGCCGCATCTATGGCTACACCTTC
>TRBD1|TRBJ1-5|NA|TRBV19
CASSFEGAPNQPQHF
TGTGCCAGTAGTTTCGAGGGGGCCCCCAATCAGCCCCAGCATTTT